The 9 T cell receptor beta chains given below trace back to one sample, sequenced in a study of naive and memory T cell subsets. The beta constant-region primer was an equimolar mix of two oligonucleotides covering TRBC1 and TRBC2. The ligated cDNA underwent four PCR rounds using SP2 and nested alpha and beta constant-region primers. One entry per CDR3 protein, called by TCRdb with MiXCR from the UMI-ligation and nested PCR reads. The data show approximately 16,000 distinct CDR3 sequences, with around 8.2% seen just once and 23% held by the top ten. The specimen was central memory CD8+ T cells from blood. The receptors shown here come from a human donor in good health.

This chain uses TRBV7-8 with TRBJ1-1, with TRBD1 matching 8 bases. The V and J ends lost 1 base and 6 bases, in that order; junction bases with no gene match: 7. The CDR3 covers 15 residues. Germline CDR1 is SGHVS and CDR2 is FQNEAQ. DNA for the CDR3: TGTGCCAGCAGCTTAGGGGCAGGGGGCGGACCTGAAGCTTTCTTT. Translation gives CASSLGAGGGPEAFF.

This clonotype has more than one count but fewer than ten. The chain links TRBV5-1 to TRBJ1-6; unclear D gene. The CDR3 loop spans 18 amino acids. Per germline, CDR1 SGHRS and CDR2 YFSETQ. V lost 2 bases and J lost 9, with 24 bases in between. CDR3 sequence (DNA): TGCGCCAGCAGCTTATGCCCCGACCCCTCACATTGGGGTTCACCCCTCCACTTT. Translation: CASSLCPDPSHWGSPLHF.

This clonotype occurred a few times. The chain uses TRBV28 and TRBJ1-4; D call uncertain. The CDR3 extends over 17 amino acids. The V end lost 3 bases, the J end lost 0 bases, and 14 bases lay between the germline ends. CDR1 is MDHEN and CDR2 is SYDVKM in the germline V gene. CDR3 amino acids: CASSFAEPQATNEKLFF. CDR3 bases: TGTGCCAGCAGTTTTGCAGAGCCCCAAGCAACTAATGAAAAACTGTTTTTT.

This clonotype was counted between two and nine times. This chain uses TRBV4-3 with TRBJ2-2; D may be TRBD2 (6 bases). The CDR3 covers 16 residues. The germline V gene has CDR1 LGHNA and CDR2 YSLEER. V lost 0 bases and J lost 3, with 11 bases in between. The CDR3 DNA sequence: TGCGCCAGCAGCCAAGAGGAGGGACTCTACACCGGGGAGCTGTTTTTT. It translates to CASSQEEGLYTGELFF.

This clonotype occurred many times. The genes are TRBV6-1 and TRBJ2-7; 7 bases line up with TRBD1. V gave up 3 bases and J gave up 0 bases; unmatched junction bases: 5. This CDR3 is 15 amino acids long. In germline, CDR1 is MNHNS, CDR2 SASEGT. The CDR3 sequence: CASSEDRSSSYEQYF. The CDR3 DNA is TGTGCCAGCAGTGAGGACAGGAGCAGCTCCTACGAGCAGTACTTC.

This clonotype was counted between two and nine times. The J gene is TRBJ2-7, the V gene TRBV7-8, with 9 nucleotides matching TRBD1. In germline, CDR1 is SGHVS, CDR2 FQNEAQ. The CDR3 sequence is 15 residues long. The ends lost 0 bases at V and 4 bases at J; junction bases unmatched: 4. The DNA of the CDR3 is TGTGCCAGCAGCTTAGCAGGACAGGGGTGGTACGAGCAGTACTTC. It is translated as CASSLAGQGWYEQYF.

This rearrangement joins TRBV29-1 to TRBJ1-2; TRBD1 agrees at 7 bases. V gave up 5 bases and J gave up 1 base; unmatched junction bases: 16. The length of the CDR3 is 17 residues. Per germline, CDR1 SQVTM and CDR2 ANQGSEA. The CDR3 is CSVFVKRPGQNNYGYTF. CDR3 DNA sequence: TGCAGCGTTTTTGTAAAAAGACCGGGACAGAATAACTATGGCTACACCTTC.

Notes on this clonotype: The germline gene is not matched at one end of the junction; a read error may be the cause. The CDR3 nucleotides are TGCAGTGCTAGAACCTTATCGCGGGACACCGGGGAGCTGCTTTTT. It encodes CSARTLSRDTGELLF. V and J are TRBV20-1 and TRBJ2-2; D tentatively reads TRBD1 or TRBD2 (6 bases each). This CDR3 spans 15 amino acids. Germline loops: CDR1 DFQATT, CDR2 SNEGSKA (reference sequence).

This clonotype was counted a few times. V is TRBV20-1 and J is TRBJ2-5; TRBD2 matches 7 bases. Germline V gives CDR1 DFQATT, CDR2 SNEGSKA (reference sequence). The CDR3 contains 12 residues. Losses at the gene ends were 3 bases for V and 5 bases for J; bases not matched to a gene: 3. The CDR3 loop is CSASMGGETQYF. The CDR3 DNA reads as TGCAGTGCTAGCATGGGGGGGGAGACCCAGTACTTC.